The rows below give T cell receptor beta chains drawn from one sample of a study of persistence of HIV-infected CD4 T cells. Their cognate antigens are unknown. Clones were read by immunoSEQ multiplex PCR, and TCRdb kept only the in-frame ones, dropping some. In the table there are under 50,000 clones, approximately 90% of which are singletons. The sample consisted of CD4+ T cells sorted from PBMCs after roughly 19-hour stimulation, taken from a patient who received antiretroviral therapy. These TCRs come from an adult woman with HIV who was CMV-seropositive. The CDR3 runs from the conserved cysteine through the conserved F or W. A D gene is named only where the DNA matches it firmly. Where a row states a size, it is once, few, many or the class of an expanded clone; other rows omit it.

.	15	TRBJ2-2	TRBV7-3	TRBD2	TGTGCCAGCAGGGGACTAGCGGGCACAACCGGGGAGCTGTTTTTT	CASRGLAGTTGELFF
.	14	TRBJ1-2	TRBV27	TRBD1	TGTGCCAGCAGTTTCGCAAACAGGGGGCGGGGCTACACCTTC	CASSFANRGRGYTF
.	16	TRBJ2-3	TRBV11-3	TRBD1	TGTGCCAGCAGCCGGACAGGGACCGGGGGTACAGATACGCAGTATTTT	CASSRTGTGGTDTQYF
.	16	TRBJ2-1	TRBV7-3	.	TGTGCCAGCAGCACGACCTACAGGTCTGCCTACAATGAGCAGTTCTTC	CASSTTYRSAYNEQFF
.	13	TRBJ2-3	TRBV18	.	TGTGCCAGCTCACCTACTAGCACAGATACGCAGTATTTT	CASSPTSTDTQYF
.	15	TRBJ1-5	TRBV3-1/TRBV3-2	.	TGTGCCAGCAGCCAAAGGAGTGAACTAAATCAGCCCCAGCATTTT	CASSQRSELNQPQHF
.	18	TRBJ2-1	TRBV21-1	.	TGTGCCAGCAACAAACCGGGACTAGCGGTTCCCTCGGATCGCCGGCAGTTCTTC	CASNKPGLAVPSDRRQFF
.	11	TRBJ1-1	TRBV20-1	.	TGCAGTGTTCCCATGAACACTGAAGCTTTCTTT	CSVPMNTEAFF
.	19	TRBJ1-5	TRBV11-2	.	TGTGCCAGCAGCTCCTCGGTTTGGCAGCATATCTTGGGCAATCAGCCCCAGCATTTT	CASSSSVWQHILGNQPQHF
.	15	TRBJ2-3	TRBV7-2	.	TGTGCCAGCAGCTCCGGGGGACGCTCAGCAGATACGCAGTATTTT	CASSSGGRSADTQYF
few	16	TRBJ2-7	TRBV6-1	.	TGTGCCAGCAGTGAAAGCCCTTCGGGGGCCCCCTACGAGCAGTACTTC	CASSESPSGAPYEQYF
.	13	TRBJ2-3	TRBV28	.	TGTGCCAGCAGTACGGGAGGCACAGATACGCAGTATTTT	CASSTGGTDTQYF
.	16	TRBJ2-1	TRBV5-1	TRBD1	TGCGCCAGCAGCTATACCCCGGGACAGGTCGTGAATGAGCAGTTCTTC	CASSYTPGQVVNEQFF
.	14	TRBJ2-1	TRBV5-6	.	TGTGCCAGCAGCCTGGGACCGAGCTACAATGAGCAGTTCTTC	CASSLGPSYNEQFF
few	13	TRBJ1-1	TRBV10-1	.	TGCGCCAGCAGTGAGTCCGGCAGGGGAGAAGCTTTCTTT	CASSESGRGEAFF
.	16	TRBJ2-1	TRBV24-1	TRBD2	TGTGCCACCAGTGATTCCGGACTAGCGGGAGATCATGAGCAGTTCTTC	CATSDSGLAGDHEQFF
.	10	TRBJ2-1	TRBV12-3/TRBV12-4	.	TGTGCCAGCGGAAACAATGAGCAGTTCTTC	CASGNNEQFF
.	11	TRBJ1-1	TRBV11-3	.	TGTGCCAGCAGCTTAGGTAGGGGAGCTTTCTTT	CASSLGRGAFF
once	13	TRBJ2-2	TRBV7-3	.	TGTGCCAGCAGCCTTAGCGAGGCCGGGGAGCTGTTTTTT	CASSLSEAGELFF
.	13	TRBJ1-5	TRBV24-1	.	TGTGCCACCAGGGAGGATAGCAATCAGCCCCAGCATTTT	CATREDSNQPQHF
.	15	TRBJ2-3	TRBV5-6	TRBD1	TGTGCCAGCAGCTTCGAACAGGGGTACGCAGATACGCAGTATTTT	CASSFEQGYADTQYF
.	15	TRBJ1-1	TRBV27	.	TGTGCCAGCAGTTTATGGTGGGGGTCGGACACTGAAGCTTTCTTT	CASSLWWGSDTEAFF
few	15	TRBJ1-3	TRBV7-3	.	TGTGCCAGCAGCTTAACCTCGAGCTCTGGAAACACCATATATTTT	CASSLTSSSGNTIYF
.	12	TRBJ2-5	TRBV29-1	TRBD1	TGCAGCGCTCCAGACAGGGGGGAGACCCAGTACTTC	CSAPDRGETQYF
.	13	TRBJ1-2	TRBV14	.	TGTGCCAGCAGCCAAGAGTTAAACTATGGCTACACCTTC	CASSQELNYGYTF
.	15	TRBJ1-6	TRBV5-4	.	TGTGCCAGCAGCTTGAGGGCCCAGGGGCGGTCACCCCTCCACTTT	CASSLRAQGRSPLHF
.	13	TRBJ1-2	TRBV28	.	TGTGCCAGCAGTTGGGAGGGGAACTATGGCTACACCTTC	CASSWEGNYGYTF
.	13	TRBJ1-1	TRBV28	.	TGTGCCAGCAGAAAGGGAGGTGGGACAGAAGCTTTCTTT	CASRKGGGTEAFF
few	13	TRBJ1-1	TRBV6-6	.	TGTGCCAGCAGTTACCCCCGCGTCACTGAAGCTTTCTTT	CASSYPRVTEAFF
.	14	TRBJ1-5	TRBV15	TRBD1	TGTGCCACCAGCGACAGGGCAGGCAATCAGCCCCAGCATTTT	CATSDRAGNQPQHF
few	15	TRBJ1-6	TRBV27	.	TGTGCCAGCAGTTTAGGTGGGGATGGTTGGTCACCCCTCCACTTT	CASSLGGDGWSPLHF
once	13	TRBJ1-6	TRBV3-1/TRBV3-2	.	TGTGCCAGCAGCGCGAACTATAATTCACCCCTCCACTTT	CASSANYNSPLHF
.	15	TRBJ2-1	TRBV5-4	.	TGTGCCAGCAGCTCCCCGGGGACGGGCGCCAATGAGCAGTTCTTC	CASSSPGTGANEQFF
.	15	TRBJ1-4	TRBV24-1	TRBD1	TGTGCCACCAGTGTGCGGTACAGGGGAGGAGGAAAACTGTTTTTT	CATSVRYRGGGKLFF
.	16	TRBJ1-2	TRBV19	.	TGTGCCAGTAGTCCAGCCGGGACGGAAGCTAACTATGGCTACACCTTC	CASSPAGTEANYGYTF
.	16	TRBJ1-2	TRBV11-3	TRBD1	TGTGCCAGCAGCTTAGATCTCGGACAGGGCGGCTATGGCTACACCTTC	CASSLDLGQGGYGYTF
.	17	TRBJ1-1	TRBV7-9	TRBD1	TGTGCCAGCAGTTTCGGACAGGGGTTCTACATGGGCACTGAAGCTTTCTTT	CASSFGQGFYMGTEAFF
.	10	TRBJ2-3	TRBV10-3	.	TGTGCCATCGGGGGAGATACGCAGTATTTT	CAIGGDTQYF
few	14	TRBJ1-1	TRBV18	.	TGTGCCAGCTCCCCCACGGGCATGAACACTGAAGCTTTCTTT	CASSPTGMNTEAFF
.	17	TRBJ2-3	TRBV2	TRBD2	TGTGCCAGCAGCGGCGGCGCGGGGGGCATAAGCCAGGATACGCAGTATTTT	CASSGGAGGISQDTQYF
.	16	TRBJ1-2	TRBV28	TRBD1	TGTGCCAGCAAAACCGGCGGACAGGGGGCCGTCTATGGCTACACCTTC	CASKTGGQGAVYGYTF
.	13	TRBJ1-5	TRBV6-5	.	TGTGCCAGCAGCGGCCGTAGCAATCAGCCCCAGCATTTT	CASSGRSNQPQHF
.	13	TRBJ1-1	TRBV6-5	.	TGTGCCAGCAGTTACTCGCGCAACACTGAAGCTTTCTTT	CASSYSRNTEAFF
.	15	TRBJ2-7	TRBV6-5	TRBD1	TGTGCCAGCAGTTACGTCGGGACAGGGTTCTACGAGCAGTACTTC	CASSYVGTGFYEQYF
.	15	TRBJ1-1	TRBV11-3	TRBD1	TGTGCCAGCAGCGCCAACAGGGGATTTGGCACTGAAGCTTTCTTT	CASSANRGFGTEAFF
.	17	TRBJ2-1	TRBV5-1	TRBD1	TGCGCCAGCAGCCCTGGACAGGGGGGCCGACTACACAATGAGCAGTTCTTC	CASSPGQGGRLHNEQFF
.	14	TRBJ1-6	TRBV6-5	TRBD1	TGTGCCAGCAGGGGGACAGGCGGTAATTCACCCCTCCACTTT	CASRGTGGNSPLHF
.	14	TRBJ2-5	TRBV19	TRBD1	TGTGCCAGTAGTAGCCTGACAGGGGGCGAGACCCAGTACTTC	CASSSLTGGETQYF
once	14	TRBJ1-2	TRBV5-5	.	TGTGCCAGCAGCCGACTTACTTCTAACTATGGCTACACCTTC	CASSRLTSNYGYTF
.	12	TRBJ1-2	TRBV7-2	.	TGTGCCAGCAGCTCTAACAGGGTCGGCTACACCTTC	CASSSNRVGYTF
.	16	TRBJ1-4	TRBV4-1	TRBD1	TGCGCCAGCAGCCAAGCCCCCCGGACAGGGACTGAAAAACTGTTTTTT	CASSQAPRTGTEKLFF
.	13	TRBJ1-4	TRBV5-1	.	TGCGCCAGCAGCTCCTCTGCTAGTGAAAAACTGTTTTTT	CASSSSASEKLFF
.	12	TRBJ1-2	TRBV2	.	TGTGCCAGCAGTGACAGCGGGAAATTTCCCGTTTTC	CASSDSGKFPVF
once	15	TRBJ1-6	TRBV5-6	.	TGTGCCAGCAGCTTTCTCCTTCTGGATAATTCACCCCTCCACTTT	CASSFLLLDNSPLHF
once	13	TRBJ2-1	TRBV29-1	TRBD1	TGCAGCGCTGGACAGGCTACCTACAATGAGCAGTTCTTC	CSAGQATYNEQFF
.	13	TRBJ1-1	TRBV6-5	.	TGTGCCAGCAGTTACTCGGGGGGAACTGAAGCTTTCTTT	CASSYSGGTEAFF
.	17	TRBJ2-7	TRBV3-1/TRBV3-2	TRBD2	TGTGCCAGCAGCCAAGATTCGGCTAGCGGTTACTCCTACGAGCAGTACTTC	CASSQDSASGYSYEQYF